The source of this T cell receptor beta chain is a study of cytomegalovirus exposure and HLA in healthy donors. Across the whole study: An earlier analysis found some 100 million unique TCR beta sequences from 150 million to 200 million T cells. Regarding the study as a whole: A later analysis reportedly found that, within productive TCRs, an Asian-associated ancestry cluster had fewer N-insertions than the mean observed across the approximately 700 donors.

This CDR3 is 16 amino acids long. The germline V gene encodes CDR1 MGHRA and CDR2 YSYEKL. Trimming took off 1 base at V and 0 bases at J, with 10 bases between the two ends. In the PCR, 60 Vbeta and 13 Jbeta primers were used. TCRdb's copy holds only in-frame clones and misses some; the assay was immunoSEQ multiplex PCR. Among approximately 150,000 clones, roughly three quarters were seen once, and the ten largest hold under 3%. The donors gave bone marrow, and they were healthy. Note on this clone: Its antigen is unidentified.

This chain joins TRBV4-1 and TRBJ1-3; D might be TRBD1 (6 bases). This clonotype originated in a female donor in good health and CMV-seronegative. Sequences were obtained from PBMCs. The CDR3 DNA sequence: TGCGCCAGCAGCCAAGCAGGGGCCTACTCTGGAAACACCATATATTTT. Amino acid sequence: CASSQAGAYSGNTIYF.